The sample holds one count of the clone carrying this T cell receptor (beta chain). How the authors handled the data: Estimation of nucleated cell counts was performed using reference gene primer amplification. TCRdb keeps only in-frame clones here, not all; method: immunoSEQ multiplex PCR. From that table come the V and J calls and clone size; the DNA was used to work out D and trimming. This table holds 35,000 to 50,000 clones, just under 70% found once. This entry is derived from a study of blood T cell repertoires in COVID-19. Turning to the study itself: There were acute and convalescent COVID-19 samples, and they came from the United States, Italy and Spain. PBMCs, B-cell-depleted T cells, or T cells were the source of the cDNA or gDNA that made up the material.

This CDR3 comprises 13 residues. V shed 3 bases and J shed 3 bases, with 11 bases lying between them. The germline CDR1 and CDR2 sequences are SQVTM and ANQGSEA. The chain employs TRBV29-1 and TRBJ1-1; tentatively, D is TRBD1 (6 bases). Sequencing was performed on peripheral blood. The receptor's source is a man older than 75 with acute or convalescent COVID-19. CDR3 DNA: TGCAGCGTTGAGGAGGGGGGGGACACTGAAGCTTTCTTT. Encoded protein: CSVEEGGDTEAFF.